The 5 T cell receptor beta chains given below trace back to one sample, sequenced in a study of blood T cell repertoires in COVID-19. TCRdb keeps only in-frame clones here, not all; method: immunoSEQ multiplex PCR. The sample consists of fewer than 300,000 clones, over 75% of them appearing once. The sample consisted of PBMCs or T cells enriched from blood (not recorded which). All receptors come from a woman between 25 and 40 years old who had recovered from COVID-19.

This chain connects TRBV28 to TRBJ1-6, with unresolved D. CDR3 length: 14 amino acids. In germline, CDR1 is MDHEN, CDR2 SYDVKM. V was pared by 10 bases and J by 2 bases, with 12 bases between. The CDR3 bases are TGTGCCACGCGTCCGGGTGCCTATAATTCACCCCTCCACTTT. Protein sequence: CATRPGAYNSPLHF. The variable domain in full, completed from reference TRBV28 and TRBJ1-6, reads DVKVTQSSRYLVKRTGEKVFLECVQDMDHENMFWYRQDPGLGLRLIYFSYDVKMKEKGDIPEGYSVSREKKERFSLILESASTNQTSMYLCATRPGAYNSPLHFGNGTRLTVT.

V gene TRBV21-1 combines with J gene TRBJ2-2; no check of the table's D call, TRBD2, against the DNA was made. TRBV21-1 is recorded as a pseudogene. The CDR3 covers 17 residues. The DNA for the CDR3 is TGTGCCAGCAGCAGAGGGCTAGCGGAACCGAACACCGGGGAGCTGTTTTTT. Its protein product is CASSRGLAEPNTGELFF.

CDR3 in DNA: TGTGCCAGCTCACCAATTCAGGGTGTCTCTGGAAACACCATATATTTT. Amino acids: CASSPIQGVSGNTIYF. The V gene is TRBV18, the J gene TRBJ1-3; maybe TRBD1 (5 bases). V dropped 2 bases and J dropped 0 bases, with 11 bases sitting between them. Germline assignment: CDR1 KGHSH and CDR2 LQKENI. The CDR3 length is 16 residues. The entire variable domain, with the rest obtained from reference TRBV18 and TRBJ1-3, is as follows: NAGVMQNPRHLVRRRGQEARLRCSPMKGHSHVYWYRQLPEEGLKFMVYLQKENIIDESGMPKERFSAEFPKEGPSILRIQQVVRGDSAAYFCASSPIQGVSGNTIYFGEGSWLTVV.

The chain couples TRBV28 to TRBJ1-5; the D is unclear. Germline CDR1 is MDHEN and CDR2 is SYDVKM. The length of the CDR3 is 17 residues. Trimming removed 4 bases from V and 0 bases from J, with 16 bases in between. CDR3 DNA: TGTGCCAGCAGTTCCGGTGCGGACTCCCATAGCAATCAGCCCCAGCATTTT. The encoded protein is CASSSGADSHSNQPQHF.

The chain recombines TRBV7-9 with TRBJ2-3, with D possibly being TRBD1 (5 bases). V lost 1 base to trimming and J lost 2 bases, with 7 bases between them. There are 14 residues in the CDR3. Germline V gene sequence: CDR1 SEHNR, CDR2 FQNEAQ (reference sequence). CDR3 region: CASSLGQYTDTQYF. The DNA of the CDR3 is TGTGCCAGCAGCTTAGGACAGTACACAGATACGCAGTATTTT.